Shown below are 6 T cell receptor beta chains from a single sample sequenced in a study of CD8 T cells in ankylosing spondylitis. TCRdb independently ran MiXCR on the 5' RACE reads; one entry per CDR3 protein. The sample contains roughly 440,000 distinct CDR3 sequences, approximately 17% of which appear only once. Study-wide results and limits: A TCR beta motif of several highly homologous variants appeared characteristic of ankylosing spondylitis blood.

Their cognate antigens are unknown. Sequencing input: blood, either unsorted or a sorted T cell fraction (not recorded which). These receptors were taken from a male donor with ankylosing spondylitis.

This CDR3 reads CASSRWGDEKLFF. The CDR3 bases are TGTGCCAGCAGCCGATGGGGGGACGAAAAACTGTTTTTT. The rearrangement joins TRBV3-1 to TRBJ1-4, with D possibly matching TRBD1 (5 bases). Germline lookup yields CDR1 LGHDT and CDR2 YNNKEL (reference sequence). The CDR3 length is 13 residues. Trimming cost V 4 bases and J 8 bases, with 11 bases left between them.

This clonotype occurred a few times. This chain uses TRBV7-9 with TRBJ1-2, with no clear D. The V gene lost 4 bases and the J gene lost 0 bases, with 18 bases spanning the gap. Per the germline V gene, CDR1 is SEHNR and CDR2 is FQNEAQ (reference sequence). CDR3 length: 17 amino acids. The CDR3 is CASSSLKGGSSNYGYTF. Here the CDR3 DNA reads TGTGCCAGCAGCTCCCTTAAAGGTGGCAGCTCTAACTATGGCTACACCTTC.

This clonotype occurred a few times. The chain is built from TRBV5-1 and TRBJ2-7, with D tentatively TRBD2 (6 bases). The germline gives CDR1 SGHRS, CDR2 YFSETQ. V was clipped by 4 bases and J by 5 bases, with 19 bases between them. The CDR3 runs 15 residues. CDR3 nucleotide sequence: TGCGCCAGCAGCGTCGGGACTTACTCAAGGAACGAGCAGTACTTC. This sequence encodes CASSVGTYSRNEQYF.

The table lists this clonotype with a few counts. The chain links TRBV10-3 to TRBJ2-1; maybe TRBD2 (5 bases). Trimming stripped 6 bases from V and 1 base from J, with 13 bases between. CDR1 and CDR2 (germline): ENHRY, SYGVKD. CDR3 length: 15 amino acids. This CDR3 reads CAIRDPRRSYNEQFF. The CDR3 DNA reads as TGTGCCATCAGGGATCCGAGGAGGTCCTACAATGAGCAGTTCTTC.

There are a few counts of this clonotype. The J gene is TRBJ2-1, the V gene TRBV7-2; 9 nucleotides align to TRBD1. Trimming took 5 bases from V and 5 from J; bases not matched to a gene: 7. CDR1 is SGHTA and CDR2 is FQGNSA in the germline V gene. This CDR3 contains 15 residues. Here the CDR3 DNA reads TGTGCCAGCAGCCGATTCGGACAGGGGCACAATGAGCAGTTCTTC. Translation: CASSRFGQGHNEQFF.

This clonotype was observed a handful of times. The chain has TRBV20-1 and TRBJ1-1; 8 positions agree with TRBD1. With V trimmed by 3 bases and J by 4 bases, 7 bases remained unmatched. In germline, CDR1 is DFQATT, CDR2 SNEGSKA (reference sequence). The CDR3 consists of 14 residues. The CDR3: CSASTGTGGTEAFF. CDR3 sequence (DNA): TGCAGTGCTAGCACCGGGACAGGAGGCACTGAAGCTTTCTTT.